This passage covers 15 T cell receptor beta chains from one sample sequenced in a study of blood T cell repertoires in COVID-19. The table came from immunoSEQ multiplex PCR; TCRdb's copy has only in-frame clones and leaves some out. The data contain fewer than 150,000 clones, less than 75% of them singletons. Sequencing used peripheral blood. Source of these receptors: a human donor with acute or convalescent COVID-19. The donor label of this sample is uncertain.

The J gene is TRBJ1-1, the V gene TRBV18, with D maybe TRBD1 (5 bases). This CDR3 is built from 13 residues. Trimming left V 2 bases short and J 3 bases short, with 7 bases between. From germline, CDR1 is KGHSH and CDR2 LQKENI. CDR3 loop: CASSPGGDTEAFF. The CDR3, as DNA: TGTGCCAGCTCACCAGGAGGGGACACTGAAGCTTTCTTT.

The gene calls are TRBV18 and TRBJ2-1, with D uncertain. The CDR3 contains 15 residues. Trimming removed 1 base at V and 4 bases at J, with 11 bases between. Germline CDR1 and CDR2: KGHSH and LQKENI. CDR3 nucleotides: TGTGCCAGCTCACCACGGCAGAAAATATACAATGAGCAGTTCTTC. Protein: CASSPRQKIYNEQFF.

DNA of the CDR3: TGTGCCAGCAGTCCGAGCAAGACTTTGTGGGGGCCCAATGAGCAGTTCTTC. This sequence encodes CASSPSKTLWGPNEQFF. The chain couples TRBV27 to TRBJ2-1; D possibly corresponds to TRBD1 (6 bases). V lost 5 bases and J lost 6, with 23 bases in between. The CDR3 has 17 amino acids. The germline gives CDR1 MNHEY, CDR2 SMNVEV (reference sequence).

The rearrangement links TRBV23-1 to TRBJ2-7; D might be TRBD2 (5 bases). TRBV23-1 is filed as an ORF, its function uncertain. This CDR3 has 16 residues. The V end was cut by 4 bases, the J end by 4 bases, with 20 bases between. CDR3 in DNA: TGCGCCAGCAGTCTCTGGTGCCCGGGATATCTATACGAGCAGTACTTC. Amino acid sequence: CASSLWCPGYLYEQYF.

This sequence joins TRBV7-8 and TRBJ1-1, with TRBD1 as a possible D gene (5 bases). Germline V gene lookup returns CDR1 SGHVS and CDR2 FQNEAQ. Between the trimmed V and J ends, which lost 5 bases and 4 bases, there was a span of 17 bases. This CDR3 comprises 15 residues. The CDR3: CASSKGGARGTEAFF. The CDR3, as DNA: TGTGCCAGCAGCAAAGGTGGGGCGAGAGGCACTGAAGCTTTCTTT.

The chain uses TRBV18 and TRBJ2-1, with 8 nucleotides matching TRBD1. Germline values: CDR1 KGHSH, CDR2 LQKENI. V gave up 5 bases and J gave up 5 bases; unmatched junction bases: 8. The CDR3 loop spans 15 amino acids. CDR3 in amino acids: CASSGRQGTNNEQFF. The CDR3, as DNA: TGTGCCAGCTCAGGTAGACAGGGGACCAACAATGAGCAGTTCTTC. Full variable domain (outside the CDR3, taken from reference TRBV18 and TRBJ2-1): NAGVMQNPRHLVRRRGQEARLRCSPMKGHSHVYWYRQLPEEGLKFMVYLQKENIIDESGMPKERFSAEFPKEGPSILRIQQVVRGDSAAYFCASSGRQGTNNEQFFGPGTRLTVL.

This chain uses TRBV11-2 with TRBJ2-7; 10 nucleotides line up with TRBD1. J was trimmed by 3 bases and V by 5 bases; bases with no gene match: 4. The CDR3 covers 14 residues. In germline, CDR1 is SGHAT, CDR2 FQNNGV. The CDR3 here is CASSETGGGYEQYV. In nucleotides, the CDR3 is TGTGCCAGCAGCGAGACAGGGGGCGGCTACGAGCAGTACGTC.

DNA of the CDR3: TGTGCCAGCAGTCCGGGCGGGGGCGATGAAAAACTGTTTTTT. Its translation: CASSPGGGDEKLFF. The chain carries TRBV6-5 and TRBJ1-4; tentatively, D is TRBD1 (6 bases). Between the trimmed V and J ends, which lost 5 bases and 6 bases, there was a span of 13 bases. The CDR3 spans 14 residues. Germline V CDR1 and CDR2: MNHEY, SVGAGI.

This chain links TRBV2 with TRBJ1-1; weak D call: TRBD1 (5 bases). This CDR3 contains 14 residues. Germline loops: CDR1 SNHLY, CDR2 FYNNEI. V lost 6 bases and J 2 bases, leaving 13 bases between the germline ends. The CDR3 protein is CASRRPGGNTEAFF. The CDR3 DNA is TGTGCCAGCAGACGACCCGGGGGTAACACTGAAGCTTTCTTT.

The chain employs TRBV11-2 and TRBJ1-2; D is unclear. Germline V lookup: CDR1 SGHAT, CDR2 FQNNGV. Trimming took off 8 bases at V and 5 bases at J, with 12 bases between the two ends. This CDR3 is built from 12 residues. As DNA, the CDR3 is TGTGCCAGCGGGAGGGTAGGGTATGGCTACACCTTC. Translation gives CASGRVGYGYTF.

This clone was detected ten times or more. The chain combines TRBV29-1 with TRBJ2-3; 7 positions agree with TRBD1. The V segment lost 7 bases and the J segment 4 bases; nucleotides outside the gene matches: 14. The CDR3 runs to 15 residues. From germline, CDR1 is SQVTM and CDR2 ANQGSEA. CDR3 DNA: TGCAGCGCACAGGGGACGGTCCTTCCTCCAGATACGCAGTATTTT. Protein sequence: CSAQGTVLPPDTQYF.

This clone was counted only a few times. The chain links TRBV27 to TRBJ2-1, with TRBD1 matching 8 bases. J lost 0 bases, V lost 3 bases, and 10 bases had no gene match. CDR1 MNHEY and CDR2 SMNVEV come from the germline V gene (reference sequence). The CDR3 is 18 amino acids. The CDR3, as DNA: TGTGCCAGCAGTTTGGGCAGGGGGCCGGAGAACTCCTACAATGAGCAGTTCTTC. Protein product: CASSLGRGPENSYNEQFF.

The chain has TRBV11-2 and TRBJ2-3, with D unclear. Germline assignment: CDR1 SGHAT and CDR2 FQNNGV. The CDR3 has 14 amino acids. V shed 0 bases and J shed 6 bases, with 10 bases lying between them. CDR3 bases: TGTGCCAGCAGCTTAGACCTCACCAGGGATACGCAGTATTTT. Translation gives CASSLDLTRDTQYF.

The genes are TRBV4-1 and TRBJ2-1, with D maybe TRBD2 (5 bases). CDR1 and CDR2 from the germline V gene are MGHRA and YSYEKL. V was pared by 1 base and J by 12 bases, with 16 bases between. This CDR3 is 14 amino acids long. This CDR3 reads CASSQGILRAGQFF. As DNA, the CDR3 is TGCGCCAGCAGCCAAGGAATTTTGAGGGCCGGGCAGTTCTTC.

This clone was seen once. The V gene is TRBV5-4, the J gene TRBJ1-2; no reliable D call. V dropped 0 bases and J dropped 5 bases, with 14 bases sitting between them. The CDR3 runs to 15 residues. The germline CDR1 and CDR2 sequences are SGHNT and YYREEE (reference sequence). In DNA, the CDR3 is TGTGCCAGCAGCTTGGATAGCGGAGTCTTATATGGCTACACCTTC. Translating it yields CASSLDSGVLYGYTF.